This T cell receptor (beta chain) was captured in a study of low-dose radiotherapy and immunotherapy resistance in tumors. Overall study: The patients were given nivolumab 240 mg every two weeks and ipilimumab 1 mg/kg every six weeks, through an intravenous route.

The time point is: before trial treatment. This CDR3 has 14 amino acids. Trimming stripped 6 bases from V and 0 bases from J, with 12 bases between. Germline loops: CDR1 DFQATT, CDR2 SNEGSKA (reference sequence). This clonotype came up many times. Gene-specific TRAV and TRBV primers were used for first-strand cDNA, covering alpha and beta chains. TCR amplification involved about 18 PCR cycles with a constant-region primer and V-primer adapter. TCRdb fed the reads into MiXCR, producing one record per CDR3 protein. The sample yields 65,000 to 90,000 distinct CDR3 sequences, 18% seen once. The sequence came from a male donor with prostate cancer. The sequencing used PBMCs, collected before treatment. The J gene is TRBJ2-1, the V gene TRBV20-1, with a tentative D call TRBD2 (7 bases). DNA of the CDR3: TGCAGTGCCTCGCGGGGGCCCTCCTACAATGAGCAGTTCTTC. This sequence encodes CSASRGPSYNEQFF.